A selection of T cell receptor beta chains follows, all from one sample in a study of T cells in Graves' hyperthyroidism and ophthalmopathy. Via MiXCR, TCRdb re-called the multiplex PCR reads, giving one row per CDR3 protein. The sample records more than 600,000 distinct CDR3 sequences, about 17% being singletons. Sequencing was done on a sample of blood. The receptor source for this set is a man between 18 and 35 years old with Graves' hyperthyroidism. CDR3s leave out the opening cysteine and the closing phenylalanine or tryptophan.

cdr3_aa,j_call,v_call
ASSLRTGDAGELF,TRBJ2-2,TRBV18
ASSTKAGGRGTQY,TRBJ2-5,TRBV19
ASSYGGLGGNTIY,TRBJ1-3,TRBV6-6
ASSPTNSTDTQY,TRBJ2-3,TRBV12-3/TRBV12-4
ASSLLAGGVGLYEQY,TRBJ2-7,TRBV7-2
ASSPLPGTSVSYNEQF,TRBJ2-1,TRBV27
TSSEPGLEETQY,TRBJ2-5,TRBV6-1
SVRINYGYT,TRBJ1-2,TRBV29-1
AISPGQVRYEQY,TRBJ2-7,TRBV10-3
SARFQTYEQY,TRBJ2-7,TRBV20-1
ASSHLLGSPLH,TRBJ1-6,TRBV3-1
ASSPSWENTEAF,TRBJ1-1,TRBV5-4
ASRVPQGDYGYT,TRBJ1-2,TRBV2
ASSEQRQETQY,TRBJ2-5,TRBV2
ASCQYTPTDTQY,TRBJ2-3,TRBV7-9
ATSDLTGTQPQH,TRBJ1-5,TRBV24-1
ASSYRDRGSYNEQF,TRBJ2-1,TRBV6-2/TRBV6-3
ASSGGRGAYNEQF,TRBJ2-1,TRBV2
SARGPRGAGGRDTGELF,TRBJ2-2,TRBV20-1
ASSLLGTSGLSSYEQY,TRBJ2-7,TRBV27
ASSLMGEGANVLT,TRBJ2-6,TRBV7-3
ASSTRGSNTEAF,TRBJ1-1,TRBV19
ASSRSSGNTIY,TRBJ1-3,TRBV6-1
ASSDGASAGTGELF,TRBJ2-2,TRBV2
ASRRAGLSYNEQF,TRBJ2-1,TRBV12-3/TRBV12-4
SVEDRVLGTYEQY,TRBJ2-7,TRBV29-1
ASSFGAPTNEQF,TRBJ2-1,TRBV7-9
ASSPHRRVGANVLT,TRBJ2-6,TRBV12-3/TRBV12-4
ASRIGNTIY,TRBJ1-3,TRBV12-3/TRBV12-4
ASSLDSAETQY,TRBJ2-5,TRBV7-9
ASSLGRAGGYQPQH,TRBJ1-5,TRBV7-2
ASSLSVVGETQY,TRBJ2-5,TRBV5-1
ASSEPWRSYNEQF,TRBJ2-1,TRBV6-1
ASSDRPGYTEAF,TRBJ1-1,TRBV2
AISRGTGVLDEQF,TRBJ2-1,TRBV10-3
ASSYYGGTNTKAF,TRBJ1-1,TRBV6-5
ASSLETKYNEQF,TRBJ2-1,TRBV7-2
ASSWTGQGAWNEQF,TRBJ2-1,TRBV5-1
ASTPSGTEQF,TRBJ2-1,TRBV10-2
ASRKAYSGANVLT,TRBJ2-6,TRBV6-1
ASSYSRQMRGNTIY,TRBJ1-3,TRBV6-5
ASSTGRNPYGYT,TRBJ1-2,TRBV19
ASSQRPRASGSNEQF,TRBJ2-1,TRBV3-1
ASSGSTSGSYEQY,TRBJ2-7,TRBV9
ATSDRGSATDTQY,TRBJ2-3,TRBV24-1
ASSAFSQGSGSGNTIY,TRBJ1-3,TRBV2
ASSLFRDSLGYT,TRBJ1-2,TRBV27
ASSVRGGQPQH,TRBJ1-5,TRBV2
ASLWGGGHEQY,TRBJ2-7,TRBV12-3/TRBV12-4
ASTPRWGFEQY,TRBJ2-7,TRBV3-1
ASSLFTSGTYEQY,TRBJ2-7,TRBV6-1
SARGLAGGGRTQY,TRBJ2-3,TRBV20-1
ASSFRLAGGRTDTQY,TRBJ2-3,TRBV28
ASSLSVGFSYEQY,TRBJ2-7,TRBV27
SVTSDNSYERY,TRBJ2-7,TRBV29-1
ASSKDRGTYNEQF,TRBJ2-1,TRBV7-3
ATGDQSRYNEQF,TRBJ2-1,TRBV28
ASSQGTAANYGYT,TRBJ1-2,TRBV5-1